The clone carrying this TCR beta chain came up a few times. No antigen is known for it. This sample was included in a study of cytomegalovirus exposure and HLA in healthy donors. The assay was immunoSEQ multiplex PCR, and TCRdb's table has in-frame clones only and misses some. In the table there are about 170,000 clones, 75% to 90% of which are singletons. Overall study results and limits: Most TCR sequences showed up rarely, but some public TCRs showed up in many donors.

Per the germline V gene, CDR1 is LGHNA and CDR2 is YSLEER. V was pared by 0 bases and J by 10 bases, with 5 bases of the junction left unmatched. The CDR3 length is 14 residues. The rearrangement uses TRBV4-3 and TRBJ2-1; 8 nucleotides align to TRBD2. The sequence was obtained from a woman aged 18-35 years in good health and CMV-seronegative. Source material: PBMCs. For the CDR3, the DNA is TGCGCCAGCAGCCAAGACAATAGCGGGAAGGAGCAGTTCTTC. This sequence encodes CASSQDNSGKEQFF.